Presented here are 14 T cell receptor beta chains from one specimen sequenced in a study of identical twins. Each CDR3 protein is one row after TCRdb ran MiXCR on the 5' RACE reads. The table lists fewer than 500,000 distinct CDR3 sequences, 13% to 15% of them singletons. These data also featured in a second study, about yellow fever vaccine responses in identical twins.

The sequenced sample consisted of CD4+ T cells sorted from blood. All receptors derive from a woman between 18 and 29 years old in good health.

The V gene is TRBV10-3, the J gene TRBJ2-7; TRBD2 agrees at 8 bases. J lost 6 bases, V lost 8 bases, and 6 bases had no gene match. CDR3 length: 12 residues. Germline values: CDR1 ENHRY, CDR2 SYGVKD. The CDR3 bases are TGTGCCATCTCACGGGGGGGGCGCGAGCAGTACTTC. It translates to CAISRGGREQYF.

The rearrangement uses TRBV7-9 and TRBJ2-5, with 8 positions matching TRBD1. The CDR3 has 14 residues. Germline CDR1 reads SEHNR; CDR2 reads FQNEAQ (reference sequence). Trimming at V came to 3 bases and at J to 3 bases, leaving 3 bases not matched to a gene. CDR3 residues: CASSFLTGEETQYF. CDR3 coding DNA: TGTGCCAGCAGCTTCCTGACAGGGGAAGAGACCCAGTACTTC.

The chain employs TRBV20-1 and TRBJ2-3, with 8 bases matching TRBD2. Germline trimming cut 5 bases from V and 0 bases from J; bases unmatched to any gene: 4. Germline V gene sequence: CDR1 DFQATT, CDR2 SNEGSKA (reference sequence). This CDR3 has 14 amino acids. CDR3 residues: CSAPGTRSTDTQYF. CDR3 coding DNA: TGCAGTGCTCCCGGGACTAGGAGCACAGATACGCAGTATTTT.

This clonotype has just a few counts. The chain combines TRBV2 with TRBJ2-1, with no clear D. The CDR3 is 16 residues long. The V gene lost 6 bases and the J gene lost 4 bases, with 19 bases spanning the gap. The germline V gene encodes CDR1 SNHLY and CDR2 FYNNEI. The CDR3 is CASSLSWPQTYNEQFF. The CDR3 nucleotides read TGTGCCAGCAGCCTCAGCTGGCCCCAGACTTACAATGAGCAGTTCTTC.

This clonotype was counted between two and nine times. The V gene is TRBV5-4, the J gene TRBJ2-2, with 8 nucleotides matching TRBD2. Per the germline V gene, CDR1 is SGHNT and CDR2 is YYREEE (reference sequence). The junction had 8 bases not matched to a gene; V was cut back by 2 bases and J by 5 bases. The CDR3 is made up of 16 amino acids. CDR3 sequence: CASSFPLKRGTGELFF. CDR3 nucleotides: TGTGCCAGCAGCTTTCCTCTTAAGCGGGGGACCGGGGAGCTGTTTTTT.

In this sample, this clonotype turned up a few times. The chain joins TRBV4-2 to TRBJ2-1, with 10 bases lining up with TRBD1. This CDR3 has 17 amino acids. CDR1 is LGHNA and CDR2 is YNFKEQ in the germline V gene. The V segment lost 4 bases and the J segment 6 bases; nucleotides outside the gene matches: 12. The CDR3 here is CASSPKYRQGAANEQFF. CDR3 coding DNA: TGTGCCAGCAGCCCAAAATATAGACAGGGGGCTGCCAATGAGCAGTTCTTC.

V and J are TRBV4-1 and TRBJ2-1; D is perhaps TRBD2 (7 bases). The CDR3 is 16 residues long. The germline gives CDR1 MGHRA, CDR2 YSYEKL. V was clipped by 4 bases and J by 4 bases, with 17 bases between them. CDR3 coding DNA: TGCGCCAGCAGCCGAGTGAGGGGGGGCTTATACAATGAGCAGTTCTTC. This codes for CASSRVRGGLYNEQFF.

This clonotype has just a few counts. The CDR3 bases are TGTGCCAGCAGGGCAGGTTTGTCCTACGAGCAGTACTTC. It is translated as CASRAGLSYEQYF. This chain connects TRBV6-1 to TRBJ2-7; no reliable D call. V lost 6 bases and J 1 base, leaving 10 bases between the germline ends. Germline V gene sequence: CDR1 MNHNS, CDR2 SASEGT. The CDR3 runs 13 residues.

V usage is TRBV12-3 or TRBV12-4 and J usage is TRBJ2-3; a weak D match, TRBD2 (6 bases). Trimming stripped 1 base from V and 4 bases from J, with 9 bases between. This CDR3 has 14 residues. The chain's CDR3 is CASSLVWGADTQYF. CDR3 in DNA: TGTGCCAGCAGTTTAGTCTGGGGGGCAGATACGCAGTATTTT.

The chain links TRBV20-1 to TRBJ2-7; possibly TRBD1 or TRBD2 for D (5 bases each). The germline V and J ends were trimmed by 0 bases and 3 bases, with 15 bases remaining between them. Germline V gives CDR1 DFQATT, CDR2 SNEGSKA (reference sequence). This CDR3 has 15 residues. The CDR3 loop reads CSARDPRGENYEQYF. In nucleotides, the CDR3 is TGCAGTGCTAGAGATCCACGAGGGGAAAACTACGAGCAGTACTTC.

Many counts were recorded for this clonotype. The J gene is TRBJ1-1, the V gene TRBV6-2 or TRBV6-3, with unresolved D. Between the trimmed V and J ends, which lost 0 bases and 7 bases, there was a span of 6 bases. CDR1 and CDR2 from the germline V gene are MNHEY and SVGEGT. The CDR3 loop spans 12 amino acids. The CDR3 bases are TGTGCCAGCAGTTACTCGACCCGTGAAGCTTTCTTT. Protein product: CASSYSTREAFF.

This clonotype came up many times. The chain couples TRBV20-1 to TRBJ2-5; 8 bases fit TRBD1. CDR1 is DFQATT, CDR2 SNEGSKA, per germline (reference sequence). The ends lost 3 bases at V and 3 bases at J; junction bases unmatched: 12. The CDR3 contains 16 residues. DNA for the CDR3: TGCAGTGCTAGGGATCCGGACAGGGTAGAGGAAGAGACCCAGTACTTC. Amino acids: CSARDPDRVEEETQYF.

This clonotype occurred a few times. J is TRBJ1-2 and V is TRBV27; TRBD1 is a possible D gene (5 bases). In germline, CDR1 is MNHEY, CDR2 SMNVEV (reference sequence). Trimming removed 6 bases at V and 2 bases at J, with 16 bases between. The CDR3 is made up of 15 amino acids. CDR3 in amino acids: CASSLTGDRNYGYTF. The CDR3 region has the DNA TGTGCCAGCAGCTTAACGGGTGACAGAAACTATGGCTACACCTTC.

This clonotype was detected only once. The chain recombines TRBV15 with TRBJ2-3; no clear D. The CDR3 is made up of 13 amino acids. The germline V gene has CDR1 LNHNV and CDR2 YYDKDF (reference sequence). V lost 5 bases and J lost 6, with 12 bases in between. The CDR3 sequence: CATSDWDVDTQYF. The CDR3 coding sequence is TGTGCCACCAGCGACTGGGATGTGGATACGCAGTATTTT.